Listed below are T cell receptor beta chains from one sample, sequenced in a study of response to subunit inactivated influenza vaccine. TCRdb re-analysed the RT-PCR reads in MiXCR, keeping a single row per CDR3 protein. Altogether roughly 700,000 distinct CDR3 sequences are present, more than 11% being singletons, with the ten largest covering 5.5% to 7%. The sequenced sample was PBMCs from blood, obtained 14 to 15 days before vaccination. These receptor sequences come from a man aged 50 to 60 who received an inactivated influenza vaccine. CDR3s include the opening cysteine and the closing phenylalanine or tryptophan. The D gene is left open where the match is weak.

v_call: TRBV11-2
j_call: TRBJ2-3
d_call: TRBD1
cdr3_aa: CASSFRTYRDRGPDTQYF

v_call: TRBV12-3/TRBV12-4
j_call: TRBJ2-5
d_call: -
cdr3_aa: CASSFGRVSETQYF

v_call: TRBV15
j_call: TRBJ2-5
d_call: -
cdr3_aa: CATSRNGETQYF

v_call: TRBV5-6
j_call: TRBJ2-1
d_call: TRBD2
cdr3_aa: CASRLGGGARSYNEQFF

v_call: TRBV29-1
j_call: TRBJ2-5
d_call: -
cdr3_aa: CSVRRGAYQETQYF

v_call: TRBV7-2
j_call: TRBJ1-1
d_call: -
cdr3_aa: CASRLRGWDDTEAFF

v_call: TRBV5-1
j_call: TRBJ2-7
d_call: TRBD1
cdr3_aa: CASRRGTDKYEQYF

v_call: TRBV28
j_call: TRBJ2-1
d_call: TRBD2
cdr3_aa: CASSLVWAGANEQFF

v_call: TRBV9
j_call: TRBJ2-1
d_call: -
cdr3_aa: CASSAQGEQFF

v_call: TRBV20-1
j_call: TRBJ2-5
d_call: -
cdr3_aa: CSATPGYRMPGETQYF

v_call: TRBV9
j_call: TRBJ2-3
d_call: TRBD2
cdr3_aa: CASSVLAGSTDTQYF

v_call: TRBV6-2/TRBV6-3
j_call: TRBJ2-7
d_call: TRBD2
cdr3_aa: CASSYASSGPMQQYF

v_call: TRBV20-1
j_call: TRBJ2-7
d_call: -
cdr3_aa: CSAGKFSEQYF

v_call: TRBV2
j_call: TRBJ2-5
d_call: TRBD2
cdr3_aa: CASSDRLAGGLETQYF

v_call: TRBV7-2
j_call: TRBJ2-5
d_call: -
cdr3_aa: CASSLLGLVQETQYF

v_call: TRBV18
j_call: TRBJ2-5
d_call: TRBD2
cdr3_aa: CASSPIAGEETQYF

v_call: TRBV27
j_call: TRBJ2-7
d_call: TRBD2
cdr3_aa: CASSEYGASGIQFSYEQYF

v_call: TRBV7-9
j_call: TRBJ1-2
d_call: -
cdr3_aa: CASSLAGSNGYTF

v_call: TRBV4-2
j_call: TRBJ1-2
d_call: -
cdr3_aa: CASSQREEKNYGYTF

v_call: TRBV29-1
j_call: TRBJ2-3
d_call: -
cdr3_aa: CSVDIMSDTQYF

v_call: TRBV3-1
j_call: TRBJ2-1
d_call: TRBD2
cdr3_aa: CASSQGLAGNEQFF

v_call: TRBV29-1
j_call: TRBJ2-5
d_call: TRBD2
cdr3_aa: CSGESGRAGETQYF

v_call: TRBV18
j_call: TRBJ2-1
d_call: TRBD1
cdr3_aa: CASSPGATGNNEQFF

v_call: TRBV2
j_call: TRBJ1-2
d_call: TRBD1
cdr3_aa: CASSEVGQGFGGYTF